This T cell receptor beta chain was found in a study of OX40 agonist ivuxolimab in advanced cancers. The overall study: Hepatocellular carcinoma, melanoma, renal cell or head and neck cancer affected the dose-escalation patients. Overall study results and limits: More expanded clones were found, on average, in CD8+ than in CD4+ T cells.

Using immunoSEQ multiplex PCR, the repertoire was profiled, and TCRdb retains in-frame clones only, with some absent. The table includes around 56,000 clones, approximately 85% detected once. The germline CDR1 and CDR2 sequences are SGHTA and FQGNSA. V was pared by 3 bases and J by 0 bases, with 18 bases between. The CDR3 totals 19 residues. With regard to this clone: Its target is unknown.

This TCR came from an adult with an advanced solid tumor such as melanoma, head and neck, liver or kidney cancer. Sample: CD4+ or CD8+ T cells sorted from blood, taken in a trial of the OX40 agonist ivuxolimab. This chain connects TRBV7-2 to TRBJ1-6; D is ambiguous. CDR3 sequence reads: CASSFIVQTPSSYNSPLHF. CDR3 in DNA: TGTGCCAGCAGCTTTATCGTCCAGACCCCGAGCTCCTATAATTCACCCCTCCACTTT. The full variable domain, its missing parts supplied by reference TRBV7-2 and TRBJ1-6, is GAGVSQSPSNKVTEKGKDVELRCDPISGHTALYWYRQSLGQGLEFLIYFQGNSAPDKSGLPSDRFSAERTGGSVSTLTIQRTQQEDSAVYLCASSFIVQTPSSYNSPLHFGNGTRLTVT.